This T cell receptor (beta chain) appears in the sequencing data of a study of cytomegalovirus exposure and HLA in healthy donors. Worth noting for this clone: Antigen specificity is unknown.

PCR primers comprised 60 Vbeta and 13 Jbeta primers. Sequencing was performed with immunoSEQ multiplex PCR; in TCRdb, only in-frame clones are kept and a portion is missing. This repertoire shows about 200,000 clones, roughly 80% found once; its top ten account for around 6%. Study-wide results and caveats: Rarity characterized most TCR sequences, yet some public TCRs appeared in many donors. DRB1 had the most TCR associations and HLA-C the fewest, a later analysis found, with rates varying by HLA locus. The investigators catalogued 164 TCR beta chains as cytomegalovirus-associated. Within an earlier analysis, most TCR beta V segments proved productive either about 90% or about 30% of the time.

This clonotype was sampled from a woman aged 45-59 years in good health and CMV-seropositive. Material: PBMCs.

As DNA, the CDR3 is TGCAGCGTTGTTTCGGGGTCCTACGAGCAGTACTTC. Protein: CSVVSGSYEQYF. The rearrangement uses TRBV29-1 and TRBJ2-7; D perhaps matches TRBD2 (5 bases). Trimming left V 4 bases short and J 1 base short, with 8 bases between. Germline CDR1 SQVTM, CDR2 ANQGSEA. This CDR3 spans 12 amino acids.